The 9 T cell receptor beta chains listed next were all sequenced from one sample in a study of early T cells in non-severe SARS-CoV-2 infection. TCRdb called the 5' RACE reads again in MiXCR, with one record for every CDR3 protein. This table holds about 80,000 distinct CDR3 sequences, 12% found once. Sequencing was carried out using whole blood. The source of these receptors is an adult who was a healthcare worker with PCR-confirmed SARS-CoV-2 infection or an uninfected control (not recorded which).

This clonotype showed up many times. This chain connects TRBV29-1 to TRBJ2-1, with a tentative D call TRBD1 (6 bases). The CDR3 length is 11 residues. Germline assignment: CDR1 SQVTM and CDR2 ANQGSEA. With 5 bases removed from V and 8 bases from J, the gap between germline ends came to 10 bases. This CDR3 reads CSVRQVYEQFF. The DNA of the CDR3 is TGCAGCGTTCGACAGGTCTATGAGCAGTTCTTC.

This clonotype was seen only a few times. This sequence joins TRBV5-1 and TRBJ2-2; tentative D call: TRBD1 (5 bases). CDR3 size: 14 residues. Germline V gene lookup returns CDR1 SGHRS and CDR2 YFSETQ. The ends were cut back, 4 bases at V and 7 bases at J, with 14 bases in the middle. The chain's CDR3 is CASSQGVLIGELFF. In DNA form, the CDR3 reads TGCGCCAGCAGCCAAGGGGTTTTGATCGGGGAGCTGTTTTTT.

The V call is TRBV5-1, the J call TRBJ1-4, with a tentative D call TRBD1 (6 bases). V was trimmed by 4 bases and J by 8 bases, leaving 15 bases between them. This CDR3 region has 14 residues. Looked up from germline, CDR1 is SGHRS and CDR2 is YFSETQ. Here the CDR3 DNA reads TGCGCCAGCAGCACTGACAGGTCTCAGGAAAAACTGTTTTTT. Translated: CASSTDRSQEKLFF.

The sample holds many counts of this clonotype. This sequence joins TRBV28 and TRBJ1-1, with 12 nucleotides matching TRBD1. J lost 0 bases, V lost 3 bases, and 8 bases had no gene match. CDR3 length equals 18 residues. Germline CDR1 is MDHEN and CDR2 is SYDVKM. In nucleotides, the CDR3 is TGTGCCAGCAGTTTCCCCGGGACAGGGGGCGTCATGAACACTGAAGCTTTCTTT. This translates into CASSFPGTGGVMNTEAFF.

This clonotype was seen ten or more times. This chain joins TRBV6-6 and TRBJ1-5; 9 bases agree with TRBD1. The CDR3 is 17 residues long. Germline CDR1 is MNHNY and CDR2 is SVGAGI (reference sequence). Germline trimming cut 6 bases from V and 2 bases from J; bases unmatched to any gene: 11. The CDR3 nucleotides read TGTGCCAGCAGCTGGACAGGGGAGGGTCCGGGCAATCAGCCCCAGCATTTT. Its protein product is CASSWTGEGPGNQPQHF.

This clonotype occurred a few times. Mismatch with germline at one junction end may stem from a read error. The rearrangement joins TRBV5-4 to TRBJ2-6; maybe TRBD1 (5 bases). This CDR3 has 14 residues. Germline V gene lookup returns CDR1 SGHNT and CDR2 YYREEE (reference sequence). CDR3 loop: CYWTSNSGANVLTF. The DNA for the CDR3 is TGCTACTGGACATCTAACTCTGGGGCCAACGTCCTGACTTTC.

The gene calls are TRBV20-1 and TRBJ2-3, with a weak D call TRBD2 (5 bases). This CDR3 comprises 16 residues. From germline, CDR1 is DFQATT and CDR2 SNEGSKA (reference sequence). The ends were cut back, 3 bases at V and 0 bases at J, with 16 bases in the middle. The CDR3 DNA is TGCAGTGCTAGCCCCCCCGGCAGGACTAGCACAGATACGCAGTATTTT. It is translated as CSASPPGRTSTDTQYF.

This clonotype was recorded a few times. The chain employs TRBV5-1 and TRBJ2-7, with TRBD2 identical over 9 bases. In germline, CDR1 is SGHRS, CDR2 YFSETQ. The CDR3 has 12 amino acids. The V gene end was trimmed by 7 bases and the J gene end by 5 bases; junction bases not matched to a gene: 4. The CDR3: CASGLAKDEQYF. The DNA for the CDR3 is TGCGCCAGCGGACTAGCGAAGGACGAGCAGTACTTC. Filled out from reference TRBV5-1 and TRBJ2-7, the complete variable domain reads KAGVTQTPRYLIKTRGQQVTLSCSPISGHRSVSWYQQTPGQGLQFLFEYFSETQRNKGNFPGRFSGRQFSNSRSEMNVSTLELGDSALYLCASGLAKDEQYFGPGTRLTVT.

The CDR3 DNA follows: TGTGCCAGCAGCTTAGACGGGAGAGGCGGTGAGCAGTTCTTC. It yields the protein CASSLDGRGGEQFF. This rearrangement joins TRBV11-3 to TRBJ2-1, with D maybe TRBD2 (6 bases). The germline V gene has CDR1 SGHNT and CDR2 YENEEA. Trimming pared 0 bases from V and 9 bases from J, leaving 12 bases between. The CDR3 has 14 amino acids.